This T cell receptor beta chain appears in the sequencing data of a study of early T cells in non-severe SARS-CoV-2 infection. On the study more broadly: The chains were unpaired, and the sequenced material was bulk RNA from unsorted whole blood.

V gave up 4 bases and J gave up 4 bases, with 11 bases separating them. The CDR3 contains 14 residues. CDR1 SGHRS and CDR2 YFSETQ come from the germline V gene. Researchers attached unique molecular identifiers to individual cDNA molecules. TCRdb re-called the 5' RACE reads with MiXCR, one entry per CDR3 protein. Among more than 90,000 distinct CDR3 sequences listed, roughly 13% were seen once. V usage is TRBV5-1 and J usage is TRBJ1-4; D ambiguous. The material sequenced was whole blood. This clonotype was obtained from an adult who was a healthcare worker with PCR-confirmed SARS-CoV-2 infection or an uninfected control (not recorded which). CDR3 in DNA: TGCGCCAGCAGCATAGACGGCCGTAATGAAAAACTGTTTTTT. This encodes CASSIDGRNEKLFF.